The clone carrying this T cell receptor (beta chain) occurred a few times. The antigen remains unidentified. The read finishes 3 residues shy of the CDR3 end, and the germline J gene is used to complete it. This sample is part of a study of T cell clonality in common variable immunodeficiency. The study, taken as a whole, reports: Reportedly, TCR beta sequences from common variable immunodeficiency showed fewer deletions and N-nucleotide insertions.

TCRdb keeps only in-frame clones here, not all; method: immunoSEQ multiplex PCR. This repertoire holds around 25,000 clones, and none appear only once. Trimming pared 2 bases from V and 2 bases from J, leaving 7 bases between. This CDR3 contains 14 residues. Germline loops: CDR1 KGHSH, CDR2 LQKENI. The sequence was obtained from a human donor with common variable immunodeficiency. Material for sequencing was peripheral blood mononuclear cells. The chain is built from TRBV18 and TRBJ1-3, with D hard to call. CDR3 protein: CASSPDWAGNTIYF. The sequenced CDR3 bases are TGTGCCAGCTCACCAGACTGGGCTGGAAACACC.